This T cell receptor beta chain stems from a study of T cells after yellow fever vaccination. Study-level results: A secondary response was less intense yet reached its peak sooner, at day 5 versus 15. FACS-sorted repertoires could contain abundant clonotypes contaminating from the bulk population.

This clonotype was observed a handful of times. The antigen is undetermined. The CDR3 runs to 16 residues. V was clipped by 1 base and J by 6 bases, with 20 bases between them. Germline V CDR1 and CDR2: SGHNT, YYREEE (reference sequence). A 5'RACE template-switching step, the method used to make TCR cDNA, added a universal primer site and UMIs. A single record per CDR3 protein comes from TCRdb applying MiXCR to the 5' RACE reads. Among a few hundred thousand distinct CDR3 sequences listed, around 10% were seen once. The chain recombines TRBV5-4 with TRBJ2-7, with D perhaps matching TRBD1 or TRBD2 (5 bases each). The source of this sequence is a man younger than 30 who received the YFV17D yellow fever vaccine. This specimen consisted of PBMCs, obtained on the day of the first yellow fever vaccination. CDR3 in amino acids: CASSLIGTGVKGEQYF. CDR3 DNA: TGTGCCAGCAGCTTGATAGGGACGGGCGTCAAGGGCGAGCAGTACTTC.